The next 9 T cell receptor beta chains were all read from a single sample in a study of breast tumors, draining lymph nodes, adjacent tissues. Using its own MiXCR run on the multiplex PCR reads, TCRdb lists one record per CDR3 protein. The sample carries about 120,000 distinct CDR3 sequences, about 20% recorded once. Breast cancer patients provided tissue from their axillary draining lymph nodes. Sequencing input: axillary lymph node tissue. Source of these receptors: a female donor with breast cancer. Some clones in this sample may be carry-over from other donors' samples.

The J gene is TRBJ2-3, the V gene TRBV19, with D possibly being TRBD2 (5 bases). The V end was cut by 6 bases, the J end by 2 bases, with 9 bases between. The CDR3 totals 13 residues. Per germline, CDR1 LNHDA and CDR2 SQIVND (reference sequence). CDR3 in amino acids: CASSFRDTDTQYF. Here the CDR3 DNA reads TGTGCCAGTAGCTTCCGGGACACAGATACGCAGTATTTT.

This clonotype was observed many times. The V and J genes are TRBV6-6 and TRBJ2-5; 9 nucleotides agree with TRBD1. Looked up from germline, CDR1 is MNHNY and CDR2 is SVGAGI (reference sequence). V lost 0 bases and J lost 7; bases outside the gene matches: 6. This CDR3 region has 15 residues. The CDR3 loop is CASSYSGQGTGTQYF. In DNA form, the CDR3 reads TGTGCCAGCAGTTACTCGGGACAGGGAACTGGGACCCAGTACTTC.

This clonotype came up many times. In DNA, the CDR3 is TGTGCCAGCAGCGTACCCTCAGAAGAGACCCAGTACTTC. Its protein product is CASSVPSEETQYF. V usage is TRBV9 and J usage is TRBJ2-5; D gene uncertain. V lost 1 base to trimming and J lost 3 bases, with 7 bases between them. The length of the CDR3 is 13 residues. CDR1 SGDLS and CDR2 YYNGEE come from the germline V gene.

This clonotype was seen ten or more times. The rearrangement uses TRBV6-2 or TRBV6-3 and TRBJ2-3; D may be TRBD2 (5 bases). This CDR3 contains 14 residues. Germline V gene lookup returns CDR1 MNHEY and CDR2 SVGEGT. Deletions cut 4 bases from V and 0 bases from J, with 8 bases between. CDR3 coding DNA: TGTGCCAGCAGTTTCCCGGGGAGCACAGATACGCAGTATTTT. It specifies CASSFPGSTDTQYF.

This clonotype was observed many times. The chain is built from TRBV5-1 and TRBJ2-2; 9 bases line up with TRBD1. V trimming: 4 bases; J trimming: 7 bases; junction bases outside the gene matches: 5. The length of the CDR3 is 14 residues. Germline V gives CDR1 SGHRS, CDR2 YFSETQ. The CDR3 DNA is TGCGCCAGCAGCCGACAGGGGGAGGTCGGGGAGCTGTTTTTT. This codes for CASSRQGEVGELFF.

This clonotype was recorded at least ten times. This CDR3 is CATSRGTSGYNEQFF. The CDR3 DNA is TGTGCCACCAGCAGGGGGACTAGCGGATACAATGAGCAGTTCTTC. The V gene is TRBV15, the J gene TRBJ2-1; 11 positions match TRBD2. This CDR3 contains 15 residues. Germline CDR1 LNHNV, CDR2 YYDKDF (reference sequence). With V trimmed by 3 bases and J by 4 bases, 2 bases remained unmatched.

The chain joins TRBV18 to TRBJ2-5; a weak D match, TRBD2 (6 bases). CDR1 and CDR2 from the germline V gene are KGHSH and LQKENI. The CDR3 is 13 residues long. Trimming took off 5 bases at V and 5 bases at J, with 12 bases between the two ends. CDR3 sequence: CASSLSSGETQYF. The DNA for the CDR3 is TGTGCCAGCTCATTATCGAGCGGGGAGACCCAGTACTTC.

This clonotype was observed many times. The chain recombines TRBV19 with TRBJ2-7; 9 nucleotides line up with TRBD1. CDR3 length equals 15 residues. Per germline, CDR1 LNHDA and CDR2 SQIVND (reference sequence). V was clipped by 6 bases and J by 5 bases; unmatched bases: 11. In DNA, the CDR3 is TGTGCCAGTAGCCGGGCCCTGGACAGGGGCAACGAGCAGTACTTC. Its protein is CASSRALDRGNEQYF.

For this clonotype: A read error may be the cause here, since a much bigger clone is one base away. No conserved phenylalanine or tryptophan is present at the end of the CDR3, so a read error is the likely explanation. The chain couples TRBV20-1 to TRBJ1-5, with unresolved D. The CDR3 runs to 14 residues. Germline loops: CDR1 DFQATT, CDR2 SNEGSKA (reference sequence). With 6 bases removed from V and 2 bases from J, the gap between germline ends came to 14 bases. CDR3 bases: TGCAGTGCCCTTGGGGAGGGAGGCAATCAGCCCCAGCATTCT. Residues: CSALGEGGNQPQHS.